The rows below give T cell receptor beta chains drawn from one sample of a study of blood T cell repertoires in COVID-19. Libraries were prepared by immunoSEQ multiplex PCR; TCRdb keeps only in-frame clonotypes and omits some of them. The sample records nearly 400,000 clones, 89% being singletons. Sample: PBMCs or T cells enriched from blood (not recorded which). The origin of the receptors is a woman in her thirties who had recovered from COVID-19. Each CDR3 is given with its conserved first and last residue. D genes are given only for firm matches. Size is stated for part of the rows, as once, few or many counts, or as a class when the clone is expanded.

cdr3_nt cdr3_aa v_call d_call j_call clone_size
TGTGCCAGCACCCGGACCGGCAGGGAGGCTGAAGCTTTCTTT CASTRTGREAEAFF TRBV6-5 - TRBJ1-1 -
TGTGCCAGCACTATGGGGGGTTCTGGGGAGCTGTTTTTT CASTMGGSGELFF TRBV25-1 - TRBJ2-2 -
TGTGCCAGCCGGACAGGGTTTCATCAGACCCAGTACTTC CASRTGFHQTQYF TRBV12-3/TRBV12-4 TRBD1 TRBJ2-5 once
TGTGCCTGGAAAGGACAATCCCGATACGAGCAGTACTTC CAWKGQSRYEQYF TRBV30 - TRBJ2-7 -
TGTGCCTGGAGTGTTTCGGGACATGGTCAGCCCCAGCATTTT CAWSVSGHGQPQHF TRBV30 - TRBJ1-5 -
TGTGCCAGCAGCCCGGGGACAGGTCGAAACATTCAGTACTTC CASSPGTGRNIQYF TRBV13 TRBD1 TRBJ2-4 -
TGTGCCAGCAGCCAAGAAGGGCCGGCGGGAAACACTGAAGCTTTCTTT CASSQEGPAGNTEAFF TRBV3-1/TRBV3-2 - TRBJ1-1 -
TGTGCCAGCAGCCTACAGAACCAAGAGACCCAGTACTTC CASSLQNQETQYF TRBV7-7 - TRBJ2-5 -
TGTGCCAGCAGCCGACGATGGGAGCAGGATGGCTACACCTTC CASSRRWEQDGYTF TRBV5-5 - TRBJ1-2 -
TGCGCCAGCAGCTTGGAGCAGGGGCCCGTGAACACTGAAGCTTTCTTT CASSLEQGPVNTEAFF TRBV5-1 - TRBJ1-1 -
TGTGCCAGCAGCCTATTGGACAGGGGTCATTACGAGCAGTACTTC CASSLLDRGHYEQYF TRBV7-9 TRBD1 TRBJ2-7 -
TGTGCCAGCAGCCTATATCAGGGGGCTTCCTACAATGAGCAGTTCTTC CASSLYQGASYNEQFF TRBV9 TRBD1 TRBJ2-1 -
TGTGCCAGCAGTGAAGTAGCCAACACTGAAGCTTTCTTT CASSEVANTEAFF TRBV28 - TRBJ1-1 -
TGTGCCAGCAGTGAAGTCGACAGACCGCGTGGCTACACCTTC CASSEVDRPRGYTF TRBV6-1 - TRBJ1-2 -
TGTGCTAGTGGTTTGTCGCCGGGACTAGCGGGAGTTTACAATGAGCAGTTCTTC CASGLSPGLAGVYNEQFF TRBV12-5 TRBD2 TRBJ2-1 -
TGCAGCGTTGATCGTGGGGGGGCCAACTATGGCTACACCTTC CSVDRGGANYGYTF TRBV29-1 - TRBJ1-2 -
TGTGCCAGCAGCGTAAATCAGGGGGAGCAGTACTTC CASSVNQGEQYF TRBV9 - TRBJ2-7 -
TGTGCCAGCAGCTTGGGACATGCCACCACAGATACGCAGTATTTT CASSLGHATTDTQYF TRBV5-8 - TRBJ2-3 -
TGCGCCAGCAGCCTGGGACAGTCCTATGGCTACACCTTC CASSLGQSYGYTF TRBV5-1 TRBD1 TRBJ1-2 -
TGCGCCAGTTCCGGGACAGACCATTCACCCCTCCACTTT CASSGTDHSPLHF TRBV4-1 TRBD1 TRBJ1-6 -
TGTGCCAGCAGTTTCAACAGGGGGAATGGCTACACCTTC CASSFNRGNGYTF TRBV12-3/TRBV12-4 TRBD1 TRBJ1-2 -
TGTGCCAGCAGCTTTCTTTCTGCGGATAATTCACCCCTCCACTTT CASSFLSADNSPLHF TRBV7-9 - TRBJ1-6 -
TGTGCTAGTGGTTTATATCCTAGCGGGGGAGCCGGGGAGCTGTTTTTT CASGLYPSGGAGELFF TRBV12-5 TRBD2 TRBJ2-2 once
TGTGCCAGCAGTGAAGCGGTGACAGCCAGCCCGCCCCTCCACTTT CASSEAVTASPPLHF TRBV2 - TRBJ1-6 once
TGCGCCAGCAGTGAGAATTCGGCAGGGGGACACCTGTCCAACTATGGCTACACCTTC CASSENSAGGHLSNYGYTF TRBV10-2 TRBD1 TRBJ1-2 -
TGTGCCAGCAATGGGCCTACGTTGAATTCACCCCTCCACTTT CASNGPTLNSPLHF TRBV28 - TRBJ1-6 -
TGTGCCAGCAGTCGGAGACAGCTCTTTAACTATGGCTACACCTTC CASSRRQLFNYGYTF TRBV6-5 - TRBJ1-2 -
TGTGCCAGCAGTCCATCGGTAAACTACGAGCAGTACTTC CASSPSVNYEQYF TRBV27 - TRBJ2-7 -
TGTGCCACCAGTGATTCTAGGACAGGAGATTATGGCTACACCTTC CATSDSRTGDYGYTF TRBV24-1 TRBD1 TRBJ1-2 -
TGTGCCAGTAGTATGACAGGACGGCTCAAAAACATTCAGTACTTC CASSMTGRLKNIQYF TRBV19 - TRBJ2-4 -
TGTGCCAGCAGCCCCCGCACAGGTGGATCCTACGAGCAGTACTTC CASSPRTGGSYEQYF TRBV11-3 - TRBJ2-7 -
TGCGCCAGCAGCTTGGTTGGACAGGGAGGCACTGAAGCTTTCTTT CASSLVGQGGTEAFF TRBV5-1 TRBD1 TRBJ1-1 -
TGTGCCAGCAGCCAATCTAGCGAGCAGTACTTC CASSQSSEQYF TRBV5-6 - TRBJ2-7 -
TGTGCCACCAGCAGAGGGTACAGGGCTGTCGATAACTATGGCTACACCTTC CATSRGYRAVDNYGYTF TRBV15 - TRBJ1-2 -
TGTGCCAGCAGCTTCTCCCTAGCGGGAGCCGGAGAGACCCAGTACTTC CASSFSLAGAGETQYF TRBV7-7 TRBD2 TRBJ2-5 -
TGTGCCAGCAGTAGATCAGGGGGGCTACGTCAGCCCCAGCATTTT CASSRSGGLRQPQHF TRBV6-5 TRBD1 TRBJ1-5 -
TGTGCCAGTAGTATTAACGGGTTGTCCTACGAGCAGTACTTC CASSINGLSYEQYF TRBV19 - TRBJ2-7 -
TGTGCCAGCTCACCAGAGACAGGGAGCTATGGCTACACCTTC CASSPETGSYGYTF TRBV18 TRBD1 TRBJ1-2 -
TGTGCCAGCAGCCAAGATGTTGGCATATCTGGAAACACCATATATTTT CASSQDVGISGNTIYF TRBV4-2 - TRBJ1-3 -